Following are 4 T cell receptor beta chains from one sample sequenced in a study of T cells in Graves' hyperthyroidism and ophthalmopathy. Authors of the study amplified TCR beta CDR3 regions from RNA transcripts. RT-PCR in the first round (using the HTBI primer set) targeted the TCR CDR3. TCRdb used MiXCR to reprocess the multiplex PCR reads, holding one entry per CDR3 protein. The profile covers 280,000 or so distinct CDR3 sequences, with 25% to 30% appearing a single time and 20% to 30% taken by the ten largest. The sequenced material came from blood. The receptor source for this set is a middle-aged man with Graves' hyperthyroidism that later progressed to Graves' ophthalmopathy.

This clonotype came up many times. The rearrangement uses TRBV12-3 or TRBV12-4 and TRBJ2-7; the D is unclear. Trimming removed 3 bases at V and 3 bases at J, with 12 bases between. This CDR3 has 14 residues. CDR3 DNA: TGTGCCAGCAGTTTTTCCGCAGGAAACTACGAGCAGTACTTC. It codes for CASSFSAGNYEQYF.

There are many counts of this clonotype. The chain recombines TRBV12-5 with TRBJ2-2; perhaps TRBD1 as D (5 bases). Germline CDR1 and CDR2: LGHNT and FRNRAP. The CDR3 length is 15 residues. Trimming removed 2 bases at V and 4 bases at J, with 11 bases between. The CDR3 nucleotides are TGTGCTAGTGGTTTGTTTTCAGGGCCCACCGGGGAGCTGTTTTTT. Translation: CASGLFSGPTGELFF. Full variable domain (remainder filled in from reference TRBV12-5 and TRBJ2-2): DARVTQTPRHKVTEMGQEVTMRCQPILGHNTVFWYRQTMMQGLELLAYFRNRAPLDDSGMPKDRFSAEMPDATLATLKIQPSEPRDSAVYFCASGLFSGPTGELFFGEGSRLTVL.

This clonotype appeared a few times. V gene TRBV29-1 combines with J gene TRBJ2-2; 9 positions match TRBD2. Per germline, CDR1 SQVTM and CDR2 ANQGSEA. The CDR3 sequence is 19 residues long. V trimming: 1 base; J trimming: 2 bases; junction bases outside the gene matches: 14. The CDR3 sequence: CSVEAPGQSSGGNTGELFF. CDR3 nucleotides: TGCAGCGTTGAAGCACCGGGACAGAGTAGCGGGGGAAACACCGGGGAGCTGTTTTTT.

There are many counts of this clonotype. The chain employs TRBV6-5 and TRBJ2-2, with D possibly matching TRBD1 (5 bases). CDR3 length: 16 residues. CDR1 and CDR2 from the germline V gene are MNHEY and SVGAGI. V was clipped by 6 bases and J by 1 base, with 15 bases between them. Written as DNA, the CDR3 is TGTGCCAGCAGGACGAAGCAGGGTTGGAACACCGGGGAGCTGTTTTTT. This sequence encodes CASRTKQGWNTGELFF.